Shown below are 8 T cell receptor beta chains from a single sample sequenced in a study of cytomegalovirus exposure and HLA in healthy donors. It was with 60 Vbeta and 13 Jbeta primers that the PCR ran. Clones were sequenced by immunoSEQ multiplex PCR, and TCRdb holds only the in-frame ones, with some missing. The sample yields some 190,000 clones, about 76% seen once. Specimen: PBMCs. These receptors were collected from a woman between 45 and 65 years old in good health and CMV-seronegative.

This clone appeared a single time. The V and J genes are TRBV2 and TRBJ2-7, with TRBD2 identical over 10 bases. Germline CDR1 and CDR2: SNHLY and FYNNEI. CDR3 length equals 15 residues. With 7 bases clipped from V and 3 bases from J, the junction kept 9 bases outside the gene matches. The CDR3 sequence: CASKETSGDNYEQYF. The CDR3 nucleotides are TGTGCCAGCAAGGAAACTAGCGGGGACAACTACGAGCAGTACTTC.

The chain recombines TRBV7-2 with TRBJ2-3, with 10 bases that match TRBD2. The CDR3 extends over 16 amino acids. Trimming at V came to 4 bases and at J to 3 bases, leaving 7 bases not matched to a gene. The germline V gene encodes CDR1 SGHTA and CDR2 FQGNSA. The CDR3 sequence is CASSSERGGRTDTQYF. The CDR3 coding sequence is TGTGCCAGCAGCTCAGAGCGGGGGGGGCGGACAGATACGCAGTATTTT.

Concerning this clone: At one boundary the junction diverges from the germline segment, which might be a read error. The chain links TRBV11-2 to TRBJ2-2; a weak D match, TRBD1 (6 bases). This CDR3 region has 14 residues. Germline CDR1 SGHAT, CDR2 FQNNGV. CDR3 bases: TGTGCCAGCAGCCGACCTCGTGAGGCAGGGGATGCGATTTTT. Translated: CASSRPREAGDAIF.

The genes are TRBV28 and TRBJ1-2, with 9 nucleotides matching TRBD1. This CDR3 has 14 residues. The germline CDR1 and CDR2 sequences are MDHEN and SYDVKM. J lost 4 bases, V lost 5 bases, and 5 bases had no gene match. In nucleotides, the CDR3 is TGTGCCAGCAGTCCAGGACAGGGGTCCTATGGCTACACCTTC. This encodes CASSPGQGSYGYTF.

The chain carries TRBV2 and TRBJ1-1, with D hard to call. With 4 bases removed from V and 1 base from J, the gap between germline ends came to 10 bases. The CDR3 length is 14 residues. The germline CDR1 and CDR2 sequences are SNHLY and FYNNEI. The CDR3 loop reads CASSAFGGNTEAFF. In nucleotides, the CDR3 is TGTGCCAGCAGTGCTTTCGGAGGGAACACTGAAGCTTTCTTT.

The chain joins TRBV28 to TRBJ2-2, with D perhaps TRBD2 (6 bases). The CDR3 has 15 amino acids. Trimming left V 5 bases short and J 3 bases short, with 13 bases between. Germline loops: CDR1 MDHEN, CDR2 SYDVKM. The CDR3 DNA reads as TGTGCCAGCAGTGACCGGGGGTGGTACACCGGGGAGCTGTTTTTT. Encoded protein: CASSDRGWYTGELFF.

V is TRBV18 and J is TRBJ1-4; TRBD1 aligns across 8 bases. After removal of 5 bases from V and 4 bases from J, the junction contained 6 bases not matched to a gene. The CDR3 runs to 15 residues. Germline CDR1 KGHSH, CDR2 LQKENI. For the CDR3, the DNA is TGTGCCAGCTCAACAACAGGGGGACTTAATGAAAAACTGTTTTTT. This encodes CASSTTGGLNEKLFF.

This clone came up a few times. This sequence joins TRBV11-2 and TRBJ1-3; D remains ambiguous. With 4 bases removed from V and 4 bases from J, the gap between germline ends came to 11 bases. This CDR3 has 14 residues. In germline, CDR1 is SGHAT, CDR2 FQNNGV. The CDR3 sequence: CASSYLYAGNTIYF. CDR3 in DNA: TGTGCCAGCAGCTATCTATACGCGGGAAACACCATATATTTT.